The rows below give T cell receptor beta chains drawn from one sample of a study of blood T cell repertoires in COVID-19. Measured with immunoSEQ multiplex PCR; TCRdb has only the in-frame clones, and not every one. The sample carries 250,000 to 300,000 clones, 70% to 90% recorded once. Input material: PBMCs or T cells enriched from blood (not recorded which). Receptors originate from a woman in her sixties in a cohort exposed to, infected with or recovered from COVID-19 (not recorded which). CDR3s include the opening cysteine and the closing phenylalanine or tryptophan. D genes are given only for firm matches. The size entry is marked missing in some rows and otherwise reads once, few, many or a size class.

TRBV9	-	TRBJ1-1	once	CASSVDPSNTEAFF	TGTGCCAGCAGCGTAGATCCGAGCAACACTGAAGCTTTCTTT
TRBV4-3	TRBD2	TRBJ2-7	-	CASSQQSGRGWEQYF	TGCGCCAGCAGTCAACAGAGCGGGAGGGGATGGGAGCAGTACTTC
TRBV4-1	-	TRBJ2-3	medium-sized	CASSQGARGTGSLDTQYF	TGCGCCAGCAGCCAAGGGGCTCGGGGTACCGGGAGTTTAGATACGCAGTATTTT
TRBV7-6	TRBD2	TRBJ2-7	-	CASSTLAGGSSYEQYF	TGTGCCAGCAGCACCCTAGCGGGAGGGAGCTCCTACGAGCAGTACTTC
TRBV28	TRBD2	TRBJ2-4	-	CASSLAGGPRNIQYF	TGTGCCAGCAGTTTAGCGGGAGGGCCGCGGAACATTCAGTACTTC
TRBV18	-	TRBJ2-7	-	CASSPTGYEQYF	TGTGCCAGCTCACCGACCGGGTACGAGCAGTACTTC
TRBV7-3	-	TRBJ2-1	-	CASSLHGSKNEQFF	TGTGCCAGCAGCTTACACGGGAGTAAGAATGAGCAGTTCTTC
TRBV4-1	TRBD1	TRBJ1-4	-	CASSQHRTGGYANEKLFF	TGCGCCAGCAGCCAACATAGGACAGGGGGTTACGCTAATGAAAAACTGTTTTTT
TRBV7-2	TRBD1	TRBJ1-1	-	CASSATTGKTEAFF	TGTGCCAGCAGCGCAACGACAGGGAAAACTGAAGCTTTCTTT
TRBV7-2	-	TRBJ2-7	-	CASSLSPGGYEQYF	TGTGCCAGCAGCTTATCACCCGGGGGCTACGAGCAGTACTTC
TRBV2	-	TRBJ1-5	-	CASSEAHRDSNQPQHF	TGTGCCAGCAGTGAAGCGCACAGGGATAGCAATCAGCCCCAGCATTTT
TRBV24-1	-	TRBJ2-1	-	CATSDPLVGGSSYNEQFF	TGTGCCACCAGTGATCCCCTGGTCGGCGGTAGCTCCTACAATGAGCAGTTCTTC
TRBV3-1/TRBV3-2	TRBD1	TRBJ1-5	once	CASSQELGTGNQPQHF	TGTGCCAGCAGCCAAGAGCTCGGGACAGGAAATCAGCCCCAGCATTTT
TRBV25-1	-	TRBJ1-2	-	CASSEQGYGYTF	TGTGCCAGCAGTGAACAGGGCTATGGCTACACCTTC
TRBV27	TRBD2	TRBJ2-7	once	CASSRLAGHYEQYF	TGTGCCAGCAGTAGACTAGCGGGACATTACGAGCAGTACTTC
TRBV10-2	-	TRBJ2-7	few	CASVGQDKAGYEQYF	TGCGCCAGCGTCGGCCAAGACAAAGCGGGTTACGAGCAGTACTTC
TRBV28	-	TRBJ2-7	-	CASSPRGGTYEQYF	TGTGCCAGCAGTCCAAGGGGGGGGACCTACGAGCAGTACTTC
TRBV4-1	TRBD1	TRBJ2-7	-	CASSLGQGAYEQYF	TGCGCCAGCAGCCTGGGACAGGGGGCCTACGAGCAGTACTTC
TRBV29-1	-	TRBJ2-7	once	CSVKGALYEQYF	TGCAGCGTTAAAGGGGCCCTCTACGAGCAGTACTTC
TRBV19	TRBD1	TRBJ1-2	-	CASSIAVTGIYGYTF	TGTGCCAGTAGTATAGCGGTGACAGGGATTTATGGCTACACCTTC
TRBV28	-	TRBJ1-1	-	CASSSYRPGGNTEAFF	TGTGCCAGCAGTTCGTATAGACCGGGGGGGAACACTGAAGCTTTCTTT
TRBV7-9	-	TRBJ1-3	-	CASSLTQGGNTIYF	TGTGCCAGCAGCTTAACCCAGGGCGGAAACACCATATATTTT
TRBV7-9	TRBD2	TRBJ2-1	-	CASSSPLVAGGNDEQFF	TGTGCCAGCAGCTCGCCGCTAGTGGCGGGAGGAAACGATGAGCAGTTCTTC
TRBV18	TRBD1	TRBJ2-5	-	CASSPRTGGETQYF	TGTGCCAGCTCACCTCGCACAGGGGGGGAGACCCAGTACTTC
TRBV4-3	-	TRBJ1-2	-	CASSQDSVNYGYTF	TGCGCCAGCAGCCAAGATTCAGTTAACTATGGCTACACCTTC
TRBV7-6	TRBD1	TRBJ2-1	few	CASSLRHQGASNEQFF	TGTGCCAGCAGCTTAAGGCACCAGGGGGCAAGCAATGAGCAGTTCTTC
TRBV2	-	TRBJ2-7	once	CASRTGFYEQYF	TGTGCCAGCAGGACAGGATTCTACGAGCAGTACTTC
TRBV5-1	-	TRBJ2-7	-	CASSLSASGLSSYEQYF	TGCGCCAGCAGCTTAAGCGCCAGCGGGCTAAGCTCCTACGAGCAGTACTTC
TRBV5-6	-	TRBJ1-4	-	CASSWGDRKAPKLFF	TGTGCCAGCAGCTGGGGCGACAGAAAAGCCCCCAAACTGTTTTTT
TRBV5-5	TRBD1	TRBJ1-2	-	CASSSSGQGYGYTF	TGTGCCAGCAGCAGCTCCGGACAGGGGTATGGCTACACCTTC
TRBV19	-	TRBJ1-5	-	CASSIRQDNQPQHF	TGTGCCAGTAGTATCAGACAGGACAATCAGCCCCAGCATTTT
TRBV5-1	TRBD1	TRBJ2-1	-	CASSKDRGQVNEQFF	TGCGCCAGCAGCAAAGACAGGGGGCAGGTCAATGAGCAGTTCTTC
TRBV11-2	TRBD1	TRBJ1-2	-	CASSLVGDSYGYTF	TGTGCCAGCAGCTTAGTAGGGGACAGCTATGGCTACACCTTC
TRBV19	-	TRBJ1-5	-	CACRGGLGQPQHF	TGTGCCTGCCGCGGAGGTTTGGGTCAGCCCCAGCATTTT
TRBV9	TRBD2	TRBJ2-1	-	CASTSRGGGGNEQFF	TGTGCCAGCACCTCACGGGGGGGAGGAGGGAATGAGCAGTTCTTC
TRBV19	TRBD2	TRBJ2-3	-	CASSIREGADTQYF	TGTGCCAGTAGTATACGGGAGGGGGCAGATACGCAGTATTTT
TRBV7-3	TRBD2	TRBJ2-1	-	CASSLYSSGSSYNEQFF	TGTGCCAGCAGCTTATATAGTAGCGGGAGCTCCTACAATGAGCAGTTCTTC
TRBV3-1/TRBV3-2	-	TRBJ2-1	-	CASSQESGTYNEQFF	TGTGCCAGCAGCCAAGAATCGGGTACATACAATGAGCAGTTCTTC
TRBV14	TRBD2	TRBJ2-3	-	CASSRGSLTDTQYF	TGTGCCAGCAGCCGCGGGAGCCTCACAGATACGCAGTATTTT
TRBV2	-	TRBJ2-1	-	CASSEDGTGWRFF	TGTGCCAGCAGTGAAGACGGTACAGGTTGGCGGTTCTTC
TRBV19	TRBD2	TRBJ2-3	once	CASSIAGGGSDTQYF	TGTGCCAGTAGTATAGCGGGAGGTGGGTCAGATACGCAGTATTTT
TRBV5-4	TRBD2	TRBJ2-7	-	CASSYGTSGNYEQYF	TGTGCCAGCAGCTACGGGACTAGCGGCAACTACGAGCAGTACTTC
TRBV5-4	TRBD1	TRBJ2-7	-	CASRGQGSHEQYF	TGTGCCAGCAGGGGACAGGGGAGCCACGAGCAGTACTTC
TRBV5-1	-	TRBJ2-1	-	CASTSGGTENEQFF	TGCGCCAGCACCTCAGGGGGGACGGAGAATGAGCAGTTCTTC
TRBV13	TRBD1	TRBJ1-4	-	CASSIRQGTNEKLFF	TGTGCCAGCAGCATTCGACAGGGGACTAATGAAAAACTGTTTTTT
TRBV18	-	TRBJ2-5	-	CASSPLQALQETQYF	TGTGCCAGCTCACCCCTCCAGGCCCTCCAAGAGACCCAGTACTTC
TRBV28	-	TRBJ2-7	once	CASSPGWGPSYEQYF	TGTGCCAGCAGTCCCGGTTGGGGGCCGTCCTACGAGCAGTACTTC
TRBV5-4	-	TRBJ2-7	-	CASSLAGHYEQYF	TGTGCCAGCAGCTTGGCGGGTCACTACGAGCAGTACTTC
TRBV19	-	TRBJ1-1	-	CASRDPGHPNTEAFF	TGTGCCAGTAGAGATCCGGGACACCCGAACACTGAAGCTTTCTTT
TRBV5-1	TRBD1	TRBJ2-2	few	CASNGQGAGRTGELFF	TGCGCCAGCAACGGACAGGGGGCTGGTAGGACCGGGGAGCTGTTTTTT